The rows below give T cell receptor beta chains drawn from one sample of a study of radiotherapy plus CTLA-4 blockade in lung cancer. Method: immunoSEQ multiplex PCR; TCRdb's copy keeps in-frame clones and lacks some. The sample consists of some 12,000 clones, roughly 80% of them appearing once. Sequenced material: peripheral blood, taken from a patient treated with radiotherapy plus ipilimumab. The receptors were gathered from a human donor with non-small cell lung cancer that progressed on radiotherapy plus ipilimumab. Both conserved end residues are part of each CDR3. D genes are given only for firm matches. Some rows have no size entry. The others give once, few or many, or a class for an expanded clone.

>TRBD1|TRBV19|TRBJ2-7|.
TGTGCCAGTAGTATCGTGTGGGGACAGGGGATTCACGAGCAGTACTTC
CASSIVWGQGIHEQYF
>.|TRBV4-3|TRBJ1-4|.
TGCGCCAGCAGCCAAGATGGGGCATCTTCAACTAATGAAAAACTGTTTTTT
CASSQDGASSTNEKLFF
>.|TRBV18|TRBJ1-5|.
TGTGCCAGCTCACCACCGGGGGGGAGAGAGCAGCCCCAGCATTTT
CASSPPGGREQPQHF
>.|TRBV28|TRBJ1-1|.
TGTGCCAGCAGTGAAAGCACTGAAGCTTTCTTT
CASSESTEAFF
>.|TRBV5-1|TRBJ2-7|.
TGCGCCAGCAGCTTGGTCAGGGAATACGAGCAGTACTTC
CASSLVREYEQYF
>.|TRBV18|TRBJ1-1|.
TGTGCCAGCTCACCTCTTGCGAACTGGAACACTGAAGCTTTCTTT
CASSPLANWNTEAFF
>.|TRBV5-6|TRBJ1-1|.
TGTGCCAGCAGCTTGGCCCCGGGGAACACTGAAGCTTTCTTT
CASSLAPGNTEAFF
>.|TRBV5-6|TRBJ1-2|.
TGTGCCAGCAGCCCTGGTGCGCTAGGGAGCGGCTACACCTTC
CASSPGALGSGYTF
>.|TRBV7-8|TRBJ1-2|.
TGTGCCAGCAGCTTAGGACCCCATCCCCTTTATGGCTACACCTTC
CASSLGPHPLYGYTF
>.|TRBV18|TRBJ1-2|.
TGTGCCAGCTCACCACCGGCAGGGGACTACACCTTC
CASSPPAGDYTF
>.|TRBV6-6|TRBJ2-1|.
TGTGCCAGCAGGGGACAAAGCTCCTACAATGAGCAGTTCTTC
CASRGQSSYNEQFF
>TRBD1|TRBV18|TRBJ2-3|.
TGTGCCAGCTCACCCGGACAGGGAAGCACAGATACGCAGTATTTT
CASSPGQGSTDTQYF
>TRBD1|TRBV5-5|TRBJ2-7|.
TGTGCCAGCAGCCTGGGACAGATATCCTACGAGCAGTACTTC
CASSLGQISYEQYF
>.|TRBV11-3|TRBJ2-6|.
TGTGCCAGCAGCTTAGTAGGACAGTCTGGGGCCAACGTCCTGACTTTC
CASSLVGQSGANVLTF
>TRBD2|TRBV4-1|TRBJ2-1|.
TGCGCCAGCAGCCCGACCGGGACTAGAGCCAATGAGCAGTTCTTC
CASSPTGTRANEQFF
>.|TRBV27|TRBJ1-1|.
TGTGCCAGCAGCTTAACCAACAGGGTCGGAAACACTGAAGCTTTCTTT
CASSLTNRVGNTEAFF
>TRBD2|TRBV14|TRBJ2-7|.
TGTGCCAGCAGCCACTCGACTAGCGGGGGAAGGTACGAGCAGTACTTC
CASSHSTSGGRYEQYF
>.|TRBV9|TRBJ2-7|.
TGTGCCAGCAGCCGACAACCAGGGGCCTCCTCCTACGAGCAGTACTTC
CASSRQPGASSYEQYF
>TRBD2|TRBV7-8|TRBJ2-2|.
TGTGCCTGGGGACTAGCCATCTCGAACACCGGGGAGCTGTTTTTT
CAWGLAISNTGELFF
>TRBD1|TRBV10-3|TRBJ2-7|few
TGTGCCATCAGTGACACAGGGGCCGCCTACGAGCAGTACTTC
CAISDTGAAYEQYF
>TRBD2|TRBV5-4|TRBJ2-3|.
TGTGCCAGCAGCTTGGTAGGGACTAGAGAAGATACGCAGTATTTT
CASSLVGTREDTQYF
>.|TRBV23-1|TRBJ2-5|few
TGCGCCAGCAGTCAACCCAGACAAGAGACCCAGTACTTC
CASSQPRQETQYF
>.|TRBV6-5|TRBJ1-4|.
TGTGCCAGCAGTGAAGCGGGACCGCTGAAACTGTTTTTT
CASSEAGPLKLFF
>.|TRBV6-4|TRBJ1-5|.
TGTGCCAGCAGAGCGAGACAGGACGCGTGTTGGCCTAGCAATCAGCCCCAGCATTTT
CASRARQDACWPSNQPQHF
>.|TRBV9|TRBJ2-3|.
TGTGCCAGCAGCCCCCAGGGGGTGGGGGGGCGTTCCTCGAGCACAGATACGCAGTATTTT
CASSPQGVGGRSSSTDTQYF
>.|TRBV18|TRBJ1-1|.
TGTGCCAGCTCTGTGGCCCCCGGCACTGAAGCTTTCTTT
CASSVAPGTEAFF
>.|TRBV6-6|TRBJ1-6|.
TGTGCCAGCAGTTACGACGGACAGCTTAATTCACCCCTCCACTTT
CASSYDGQLNSPLHF
>.|TRBV11-1|TRBJ1-2|.
TGTGCCAGCAGCTTAGGAGCAGAGCTCGTCCATGGCTACACCTTC
CASSLGAELVHGYTF
>TRBD2|TRBV19|TRBJ2-1|few
TGTGCCAGTAGGACCACCGGGACTAGCGGGGGAAATGAGCAGTTCTTC
CASRTTGTSGGNEQFF
>TRBD1|TRBV7-2|TRBJ1-2|.
TGTGCCAGCACAAAGGGGGACAGGGGAGGACGGGGAGGCTACACCTTC
CASTKGDRGGRGGYTF
>.|TRBV6-1|TRBJ2-7|few
TGTGCCAGCAGTGAAAATACAGGGGGGGACGAGCAGTACTTC
CASSENTGGDEQYF
>.|TRBV10-3|TRBJ1-5|.
TGTGCCATCAGTGTAACAGGTCTGGTTAATCAGCCCCAGCATTTT
CAISVTGLVNQPQHF
>.|TRBV5-3|TRBJ1-2|.
TGTGCCAGAGTTATTGAAGTGGTGAGAAAGACCTATGGCTTC
CARVIEVVRKTYGF
>.|TRBV5-1|TRBJ2-6|.
TGCGCCAGCAGCTCGACAGGTAGCTCTGGGGCCAACGTCCTGACTTTC
CASSSTGSSGANVLTF
>TRBD1|TRBV19|TRBJ2-7|.
TGTGCCAGTAGTATCAGGGGGCGTTTGGACGAGCAGTACTTC
CASSIRGRLDEQYF
>.|TRBV15|TRBJ1-1|.
TGTGCCACAAGCGGCTTCCAGCCAGGTACTGAAGCTTTCTTT
CATSGFQPGTEAFF
>.|TRBV7-2|TRBJ2-1|once
TGTGCCAGCAGCTTTTATCATGAGCAGTTCTTC
CASSFYHEQFF
>TRBD2|TRBV10-2|TRBJ2-1|once
TGCGCCAGCACCCTAGCGGGGGGCTACAATGAGCAGTTCTTC
CASTLAGGYNEQFF
>.|TRBV5-4|TRBJ2-2|.
TGTGCCAGCAGTATCCCGGGACCCGCGGAGGAGCTGTTTTTT
CASSIPGPAEELFF
>.|TRBV5-4|TRBJ1-2|.
TGTGCCAGCAGCTTGGCCACAGGAGATAACTATGGCTACACCTTC
CASSLATGDNYGYTF